The rows below give T cell receptor beta chains drawn from one sample of a study of cytomegalovirus exposure and HLA in healthy donors. Some clones are missing from TCRdb's copy, which holds only in-frame ones; the method was immunoSEQ multiplex PCR. The sample carries some 180,000 clones, about 85% recorded once. Sequencing was carried out using PBMCs. These receptors all come from a girl aged 5-17 years in good health and CMV-seropositive. CDR3s include the opening cysteine and the closing phenylalanine or tryptophan. A D gene is named only where the DNA matches it firmly. Clone size appears in some rows only: once, few, many, or a class for an expanded clone.

d_gene: TRBD1
abundance: once
j_gene: TRBJ2-7
v_gene: TRBV19
CDR3aa: CASSMDRGAYEQYF
CDR3nt: TGTGCCAGTAGTATGGACAGGGGGGCCTACGAGCAGTATTTC

d_gene: .
abundance: .
j_gene: TRBJ1-5
v_gene: TRBV6-1
CDR3aa: CASSELGNQPQHF
CDR3nt: TGTGCCAGCAGTGAACTCGGGAATCAGCCCCAGCATTTT

d_gene: .
abundance: few
j_gene: TRBJ2-5
v_gene: TRBV6-5
CDR3aa: CASSYSGLKKTQYF
CDR3nt: TGTGCCAGCAGTTACTCCGGACTAAAAAAGACCCAGTACTTC

d_gene: .
abundance: .
j_gene: TRBJ2-7
v_gene: TRBV5-6
CDR3aa: CASSSLGRAAYEQYF
CDR3nt: TGTGCCAGCAGCTCCCTAGGGCGGGCGGCCTACGAGCAGTACTTC

d_gene: .
abundance: .
j_gene: TRBJ1-5
v_gene: TRBV6-5
CDR3aa: CASSPGTSAQHF
CDR3nt: TGTGCCAGCAGTCCAGGCACATCAGCCCAGCATTTT

d_gene: .
abundance: .
j_gene: TRBJ1-6
v_gene: TRBV9
CDR3aa: CASSVGNSPLHF
CDR3nt: TGTGCCAGCAGCGTCGGGAATTCACCCCTCCACTTT

d_gene: TRBD2
abundance: .
j_gene: TRBJ2-3
v_gene: TRBV7-8
CDR3aa: CASSFLAGYTDTQYF
CDR3nt: TGTGCCAGCAGCTTCTTAGCGGGGTACACAGATACGCAGTATTTT

d_gene: .
abundance: once
j_gene: TRBJ2-4
v_gene: TRBV6-5
CDR3aa: CASSPREWDIQYF
CDR3nt: TGTGCCAGCAGTCCCAGGGAATGGGACATTCAGTACTTC

d_gene: TRBD2
abundance: once
j_gene: TRBJ2-1
v_gene: TRBV6-5
CDR3aa: CASSKLAGFYEQFF
CDR3nt: TGTGCCAGCAGTAAGCTAGCGGGATTTTATGAGCAGTTCTTC

d_gene: .
abundance: .
j_gene: TRBJ2-6
v_gene: TRBV7-3
CDR3aa: CASSLEGLGVLTF
CDR3nt: TGTGCCAGCAGCTTGGAGGGATTGGGCGTCCTGACTTTC

d_gene: .
abundance: .
j_gene: TRBJ1-1
v_gene: TRBV15
CDR3aa: CATSRQGYLGAFF
CDR3nt: TGTGCCACCAGCAGGCAGGGTTACCTTGGAGCTTTCTTT

d_gene: .
abundance: .
j_gene: TRBJ2-7
v_gene: TRBV7-8
CDR3aa: CASSLARYRGRPDEQYF
CDR3nt: TGTGCCAGCAGCTTAGCGCGATATAGGGGAAGGCCGGACGAGCAGTACTTC

d_gene: .
abundance: .
j_gene: TRBJ2-2
v_gene: TRBV9
CDR3aa: CASSGQAMNTGELFF
CDR3nt: TGTGCCAGCAGCGGACAGGCTATGAACACCGGGGAGCTGTTTTTT

d_gene: TRBD2
abundance: .
j_gene: TRBJ2-1
v_gene: TRBV19
CDR3aa: CASSLLAGAGNEQFF
CDR3nt: TGTGCCAGTAGCCTGCTAGCGGGAGCGGGCAATGAGCAGTTCTTC

d_gene: TRBD1
abundance: .
j_gene: TRBJ2-2
v_gene: TRBV15
CDR3aa: CATLGTENTGELFF
CDR3nt: TGTGCCACCCTCGGGACAGAGAACACCGGGGAGCTGTTTTTT

d_gene: .
abundance: .
j_gene: TRBJ2-2
v_gene: TRBV5-1
CDR3aa: CASSYQGPNTGELFF
CDR3nt: TGCGCCAGCAGCTACCAGGGTCCGAACACCGGGGAGCTGTTTTTT

d_gene: .
abundance: few
j_gene: TRBJ2-7
v_gene: TRBV7-9
CDR3aa: CSSAELVSEQYF
CDR3nt: TGTTCCAGCGCCGAACTAGTTTCCGAGCAGTACTTC

d_gene: TRBD1
abundance: .
j_gene: TRBJ2-5
v_gene: TRBV5-8
CDR3aa: CASSLERPGQQETQYF
CDR3nt: TGTGCCAGCAGCTTGGAACGTCCGGGACAGCAAGAGACCCAGTACTTC

d_gene: .
abundance: few
j_gene: TRBJ2-1
v_gene: TRBV11-2
CDR3aa: CASSLDLDEQFF
CDR3nt: TGTGCCAGCAGCTTAGATCTCGATGAGCAGTTCTTC

d_gene: .
abundance: .
j_gene: TRBJ2-5
v_gene: TRBV27
CDR3aa: CASSLWADLSQETQYF
CDR3nt: TGTGCCAGCAGTTTATGGGCAGACCTTTCCCAAGAGACCCAGTACTTC

d_gene: .
abundance: .
j_gene: TRBJ2-2
v_gene: TRBV30
CDR3aa: CAWSTGPPGELFF
CDR3nt: TGTGCCTGGAGCACAGGGCCCCCCGGGGAGCTGTTTTTT

d_gene: .
abundance: once
j_gene: TRBJ1-1
v_gene: TRBV30
CDR3aa: CAWSSRRRDTEAFF
CDR3nt: TGTGCCTGGAGTAGTCGGAGGAGGGACACTGAAGCTTTCTTT

d_gene: TRBD2
abundance: .
j_gene: TRBJ2-2
v_gene: TRBV25-1
CDR3aa: CASSGGRARFDTGELFF
CDR3nt: TGTGCCAGCAGTGGCGGGAGGGCACGCTTCGACACCGGGGAGCTGTTTTTT

d_gene: .
abundance: .
j_gene: TRBJ2-1
v_gene: TRBV2
CDR3aa: CASLERVGNEQFF
CDR3nt: TGTGCCAGTTTAGAGAGGGTAGGCAATGAGCAGTTCTTC

d_gene: TRBD1
abundance: .
j_gene: TRBJ2-1
v_gene: TRBV9
CDR3aa: CASSALQGADNEQFF
CDR3nt: TGTGCCAGCAGCGCACTACAGGGGGCAGATAATGAGCAGTTCTTC

d_gene: .
abundance: .
j_gene: TRBJ2-1
v_gene: TRBV11-2
CDR3aa: CASSLEVATNEQFF
CDR3nt: TGTGCCAGCAGCTTAGAGGTAGCAACCAATGAGCAGTTCTTC

d_gene: TRBD1
abundance: .
j_gene: TRBJ2-2
v_gene: TRBV18
CDR3aa: CASSRGTANTGELFF
CDR3nt: TGTGCCAGCTCACGAGGGACAGCCAACACCGGGGAGCTGTTTTTT

d_gene: TRBD2
abundance: .
j_gene: TRBJ2-7
v_gene: TRBV10-1
CDR3aa: CASSEIAGGTYEQYF
CDR3nt: TGCGCCAGCAGTGAAATAGCGGGAGGGACCTACGAGCAGTACTTC

d_gene: .
abundance: .
j_gene: TRBJ2-1
v_gene: TRBV15
CDR3aa: CATSRDESRDEQFF
CDR3nt: TGTGCCACCAGCAGAGATGAAAGCCGCGATGAGCAGTTCTTC

d_gene: .
abundance: once
j_gene: TRBJ2-3
v_gene: TRBV10-1
CDR3aa: CASSEGTGWDTQYF
CDR3nt: TGCGCCAGCAGTGAAGGTACAGGGTGGGATACGCAGTATTTT

d_gene: .
abundance: .
j_gene: TRBJ1-1
v_gene: TRBV6-5
CDR3aa: CASSYWEGSEAFF
CDR3nt: TGTGCCAGCAGTTACTGGGAGGGGTCTGAAGCTTTCTTT

d_gene: TRBD2
abundance: .
j_gene: TRBJ2-3
v_gene: TRBV5-1
CDR3aa: CASSGGTSGSTDTQYF
CDR3nt: TGCGCCAGCAGCGGGGGGACTAGCGGGAGCACAGATACGCAGTATTTT

d_gene: TRBD2
abundance: .
j_gene: TRBJ2-1
v_gene: TRBV5-4
CDR3aa: CASSHSGSSYNEQFF
CDR3nt: TGTGCCAGCAGCCATAGCGGGAGCTCCTACAATGAGCAGTTCTTC

d_gene: TRBD2
abundance: .
j_gene: TRBJ2-3
v_gene: TRBV19
CDR3aa: CAAKRASGASTDTQYF
CDR3nt: TGTGCCGCAAAGAGGGCTAGCGGGGCTAGCACAGATACGCAGTATTTT

d_gene: TRBD2
abundance: .
j_gene: TRBJ2-7
v_gene: TRBV4-2
CDR3aa: CASSRELVAGGHEQYF
CDR3nt: TGTGCCAGCAGCCGCGAACTAGTAGCGGGAGGGCACGAGCAGTACTTC